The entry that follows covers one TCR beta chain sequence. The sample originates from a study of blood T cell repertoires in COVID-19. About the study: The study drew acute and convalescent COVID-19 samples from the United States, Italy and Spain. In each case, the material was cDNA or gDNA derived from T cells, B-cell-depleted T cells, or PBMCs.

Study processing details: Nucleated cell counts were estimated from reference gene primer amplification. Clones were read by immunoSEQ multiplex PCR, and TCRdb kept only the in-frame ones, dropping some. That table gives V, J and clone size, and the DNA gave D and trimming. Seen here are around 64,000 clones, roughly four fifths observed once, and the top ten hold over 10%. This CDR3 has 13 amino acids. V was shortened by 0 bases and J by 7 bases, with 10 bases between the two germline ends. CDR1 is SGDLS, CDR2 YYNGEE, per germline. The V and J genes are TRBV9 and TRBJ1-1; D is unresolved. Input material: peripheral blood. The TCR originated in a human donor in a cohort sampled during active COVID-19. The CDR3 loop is CASSVAGFSEAFF. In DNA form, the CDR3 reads TGTGCCAGCAGCGTAGCTGGTTTTAGTGAAGCTTTCTTT.